One sample yielded the 22 T cell receptor beta chains listed below, sequenced in a study of T-cell memory formation after mild COVID-19. From the 5' RACE reads, TCRdb called clonotypes with MiXCR, one entry per CDR3 protein. Among around 340,000 distinct CDR3 sequences, about 15% were seen once, and the ten largest hold about 22%. The sequenced sample consisted of PBMCs or a T cell subset sorted from them (not recorded which). The receptor set was obtained from a man aged 18 to 35 who had mild COVID-19 (a few samples of this study predate the infection). Cell type and time point are not known.

This clonotype was observed a few times. The V call is TRBV7-2, the J call TRBJ2-1; 7 nucleotides agree with TRBD2. CDR3 size: 15 residues. CDR1 is SGHTA, CDR2 FQGNSA, per germline. J was trimmed by 0 bases and V by 5 bases; bases with no gene match: 4. The DNA of the CDR3 is TGTGCCAGCAGCCCTAGCGGAAACTCCTACAATGAGCAGTTCTTC. Its translation is CASSPSGNSYNEQFF. Based on the CDR3 plus reference TRBV7-2 and TRBJ2-1, the full variable domain is GAGVSQSPSNKVTEKGKDVELRCDPISGHTALYWYRQSLGQGLEFLIYFQGNSAPDKSGLPSDRFSAERTGGSVSTLTIQRTQQEDSAVYLCASSPSGNSYNEQFFGPGTRLTVL.

The sample holds a few counts of this clonotype. The V gene is TRBV21-1, the J gene TRBJ1-5. TRBV21-1 counts as a pseudogene. This CDR3 is built from 13 residues. Here the CDR3 DNA reads TGTGCCAGCAGCAAAGCGTGGAGTCAGCCCCAGCATTTT. It translates to CASSKAWSQPQHF.

The chain joins TRBV19 to TRBJ2-4; D might be TRBD2 (6 bases). This CDR3 has 16 amino acids. Germline values: CDR1 LNHDA, CDR2 SQIVND (reference sequence). V was trimmed by 3 bases and J by 0 bases, leaving 12 bases between them. CDR3 amino acids: CASSISDGGAKNIQYF. CDR3 nucleotides: TGTGCCAGTAGTATTTCTGACGGGGGAGCCAAAAACATTCAGTACTTC.

The chain uses TRBV28 and TRBJ2-7; D possibly uses TRBD1 or TRBD2 (5 bases each). Trimming stripped 6 bases from V and 3 bases from J, with 21 bases between. Per germline, CDR1 MDHEN and CDR2 SYDVKM. The CDR3 consists of 16 residues. The CDR3 DNA reads TGTGCCAGCAGCCTAGCCGGGGCCCCGGCCAGCTACGAGCAGTACGTC. This codes for CASSLAGAPASYEQYV.

In its sample, this clonotype was seen a few times. The rearrangement links TRBV6-2 or TRBV6-3 to TRBJ2-6; D gene unclear. This CDR3 comprises 14 residues. Germline V CDR1 and CDR2: MNHEY, SVGEGT. Trimming removed 6 bases from V and 2 bases from J, with 8 bases in between. Here the CDR3 DNA reads TGTGCCAGCAGGCCACCGCCTGGGGCCAACGTCCTGACTTTC. It is translated as CASRPPPGANVLTF.

This clonotype was detected only a few times. The chain employs TRBV4-1 and TRBJ2-5, with D tentatively TRBD2 (5 bases). V lost 3 bases to trimming and J lost 2 bases, with 13 bases between them. The CDR3 is 15 residues long. Germline V gene data show CDR1 as MGHRA and CDR2 as YSYEKL. CDR3 nucleotides: TGCGCCAGCAGCCATGTTGGCCGAGGGCAAGAGACCCAGTACTTC. Translation gives CASSHVGRGQETQYF.

The chain recombines TRBV4-1 with TRBJ1-3, with a tentative D call TRBD1 (6 bases). Trimming stripped 3 bases from V and 3 bases from J, with 9 bases between. The CDR3 has 14 residues. In germline, CDR1 is MGHRA, CDR2 YSYEKL. In nucleotides, the CDR3 is TGCGCCAGCAGCCAGTACAGGGTTGGAAACACCATATATTTT. Its protein product is CASSQYRVGNTIYF.

This clonotype was recorded at least ten times. The chain has TRBV7-2 and TRBJ2-3, with unresolved D. This CDR3 spans 12 amino acids. V shed 2 bases and J shed 5 bases, with 5 bases lying between them. Germline V lookup: CDR1 SGHTA, CDR2 FQGNSA. The CDR3 sequence: CASSLLRDTQYF. CDR3 sequence (DNA): TGTGCCAGCAGCTTACTAAGAGATACGCAGTATTTT.

This clonotype was found a few times. The rearrangement joins TRBV7-2 to TRBJ2-3; no firm D call. The CDR3 spans 12 residues. Germline CDR1 SGHTA, CDR2 FQGNSA. CDR3 nucleotides: TGTGCGATCACCCTAGGCGCAGATACGCAGTATTTT. It encodes CAITLGADTQYF.

The chain joins TRBV29-1 to TRBJ1-2, with TRBD1 identical over 8 bases. Germline CDR1 and CDR2: SQVTM and ANQGSEA. The CDR3 is 14 amino acids. Trimming at V came to 3 bases and at J to 6 bases, leaving 9 bases not matched to a gene. The CDR3 coding sequence is TGCAGCGTTGATGGGGCCCCAGGGGGCCATGGCTACACCTTC. This sequence encodes CSVDGAPGGHGYTF.

The chain is built from TRBV5-1 and TRBJ2-2; TRBD2 agrees at 11 bases. The CDR3 length is 15 residues. The trim removed 3 bases at V and 3 bases at J, leaving 1 base unmatched. From germline, CDR1 is SGHRS and CDR2 YFSETQ. CDR3 DNA: TGCGCCAGCAGCTCACTAGCGGGGGACACCGGGGAGCTGTTTTTT. It encodes CASSSLAGDTGELFF. Together with reference TRBV5-1 and TRBJ2-2, the CDR3 gives the full variable domain: KAGVTQTPRYLIKTRGQQVTLSCSPISGHRSVSWYQQTPGQGLQFLFEYFSETQRNKGNFPGRFSGRQFSNSRSEMNVSTLELGDSALYLCASSSLAGDTGELFFGEGSRLTVL.

This clonotype was counted only a few times. This rearrangement joins TRBV7-9 to TRBJ1-5; D is undetermined. There are 13 residues in the CDR3. Germline lookup yields CDR1 SEHNR and CDR2 FQNEAQ (reference sequence). Trimming stripped 1 base from V and 5 bases from J, with 6 bases between. DNA of the CDR3: TGTGCCAGCAGCTTAGATCCGGATCAGCCCCAGCATTTT. The encoded protein is CASSLDPDQPQHF.

This clonotype appeared a few times. The chain joins TRBV7-2 to TRBJ2-3; a possible D gene is TRBD2 (5 bases). Trimming removed 6 bases at V and 4 bases at J, with 20 bases between. CDR1 is SGHTA and CDR2 is FQGNSA in the germline V gene. The CDR3 length is 16 residues. DNA for the CDR3: TGTGCCAGCAGGCTCACATTGGACTTTGAGGCAGATACGCAGTATTTT. Translation gives CASRLTLDFEADTQYF.

This chain joins TRBV9 and TRBJ1-1, with 10 bases aligning to TRBD1. The CDR3 contains 15 residues. The germline V gene encodes CDR1 SGDLS and CDR2 YYNGEE. V dropped 7 bases and J dropped 5; count of bases not matched to a gene: 11. For the CDR3, the DNA is TGTGCCAGCTCCCAGACAGGGGGCGCGCGGACTGAAGCTTTCTTT. As protein: CASSQTGGARTEAFF.

This clonotype was recorded many times. The CDR3 bases are TGCGCCAGCAGCTCTCCGGGACAGGGGTGGAGTGAGCAGTTCTTC. Protein sequence: CASSSPGQGWSEQFF. The rearrangement links TRBV5-1 to TRBJ2-1, with TRBD1 identical over 10 bases. This CDR3 comprises 15 residues. The junction had 9 bases not matched to a gene; V was cut back by 3 bases and J by 9 bases. Germline loops: CDR1 SGHRS, CDR2 YFSETQ.

This clonotype was detected many times. CDR3 sequence reads: CASSPRGSLAAANEQFF. Here the CDR3 DNA reads TGCGCCAGCAGCCCCCGGGGTAGTCTAGCGGCCGCCAATGAGCAGTTCTTC. This sequence joins TRBV5-1 and TRBJ2-1; 7 positions agree with TRBD2. With 4 bases clipped from V and 6 bases from J, the junction kept 16 bases outside the gene matches. Per the germline V gene, CDR1 is SGHRS and CDR2 is YFSETQ. CDR3 length: 17 residues.

This clonotype was observed a few times. This chain connects TRBV20-1 to TRBJ1-2; D is possibly TRBD1 (5 bases). CDR3 size: 12 residues. CDR1 is DFQATT, CDR2 SNEGSKA, per germline (reference sequence). Trimming removed 5 bases from V and 2 bases from J, with 9 bases in between. CDR3 loop: CSASTVNYGYTF. CDR3 sequence (DNA): TGCAGTGCTTCGACAGTAAACTATGGCTACACCTTC.

This chain joins TRBV7-8 and TRBJ1-6; D is unclear. V lost 2 bases to trimming and J lost 11 bases, with 13 bases between them. The CDR3 is made up of 14 amino acids. Germline CDR1 SGHVS, CDR2 FQNEAQ. Here the CDR3 DNA reads TGTGCCAGCAGCTTAAGCGCTCGGCAGACACCCCTCCACTTT. This translates into CASSLSARQTPLHF.

The chain employs TRBV4-3 and TRBJ1-4, with TRBD1 as a possible D gene (6 bases). The CDR3 loop spans 15 amino acids. Per germline, CDR1 LGHNA and CDR2 YSLEER. V was clipped by 0 bases and J by 4 bases, with 9 bases between them. CDR3 loop: CASSQDGRGNEKLFF. CDR3 bases: TGCGCCAGCAGCCAAGACGGCAGGGGTAATGAAAAACTGTTTTTT.

This clonotype was counted only a few times. Here the CDR3 reads CASSSPSAGGLHEQFF. The CDR3, as DNA: TGTGCCAGCAGCTCGCCCTCGGCGGGGGGGCTCCATGAGCAGTTCTTC. The V gene is TRBV5-4, the J gene TRBJ2-1; 9 bases match TRBD2. Germline V gene sequence: CDR1 SGHNT, CDR2 YYREEE (reference sequence). V was pared by 3 bases and J by 8 bases, with 12 bases of the junction left unmatched. The CDR3 has 16 residues.

This clonotype has only a few counts. The chain uses TRBV25-1 and TRBJ2-5; possibly TRBD1 for D (5 bases). Germline CDR1 MGHDK, CDR2 SYGVNS. V gave up 8 bases and J gave up 4 bases, with 17 bases separating them. This CDR3 region has 14 residues. The CDR3 bases are TGTGCCAGCGAAATCAACAGGCCGGGAGAGACCCAGTACTTC. Protein product: CASEINRPGETQYF.

This clonotype has more than one count but fewer than ten. The rearrangement uses TRBV5-1 and TRBJ1-2; 8 nucleotides align to TRBD1. The germline V gene encodes CDR1 SGHRS and CDR2 YFSETQ. Trimming took 1 base from V and 8 from J; bases not matched to a gene: 7. This CDR3 has 14 residues. Written as DNA, the CDR3 is TGCGCCAGCAGCTTGCCAACAGGGGGAAGCGGCTACACCTTC. Amino acid sequence: CASSLPTGGSGYTF.